The next 27 T cell receptor beta chains were all read from a single sample in a study of blood T cell repertoires in COVID-19. Repertoires were generated with immunoSEQ multiplex PCR, while TCRdb's copy carries only in-frame clones and drops some. The repertoire holds tens of thousands of clones, roughly nine tenths seen once, with 22% in the top ten. The sample comprised peripheral blood. These receptors were obtained from a woman of 80 years or more with COVID-19, enrolled during active disease.

The gene calls are TRBV15 and TRBJ2-2; TRBD1 is a possible D gene (5 bases). Germline values: CDR1 LNHNV, CDR2 YYDKDF (reference sequence). The CDR3 is made up of 15 amino acids. The V and J ends lost 0 bases and 4 bases respectively, with 9 bases between them. CDR3 protein: CATSRDRTSTGELFF. CDR3 DNA sequence: TGTGCCACCAGCAGAGATCGGACATCCACCGGGGAGCTGTTTTTT.

CDR3 sequence reads: CASSAGQGALNTEAFF. CDR3 bases: TGTGCCAGCTCAGCGGGACAGGGGGCGTTGAACACTGAAGCTTTCTTT. The rearrangement links TRBV18 to TRBJ1-1; TRBD1 agrees at 12 bases. Trimming at V came to 5 bases and at J to 0 bases, leaving 4 bases not matched to a gene. Germline CDR1 KGHSH, CDR2 LQKENI. CDR3 size: 16 residues.

The sample holds a few counts of this clone. The chain combines TRBV12-3 or TRBV12-4 with TRBJ1-3, with D unclear. V was pared by 7 bases and J by 0 bases, with 7 bases between. The CDR3 runs to 13 residues. In DNA, the CDR3 is TGTGCCAGCATCGGCGGCTCTGGAAACACCATATATTTT. Protein sequence: CASIGGSGNTIYF.

V gene TRBV11-2 combines with J gene TRBJ2-1; 13 bases align to TRBD2. This CDR3 comprises 17 residues. Per the germline V gene, CDR1 is SGHAT and CDR2 is FQNNGV. V shed 3 bases, J shed 3 bases, and the junction held 5 bases outside the gene matches. The CDR3 region has the DNA TGTGCCAGCAGCTTCACGCGGACTAGCGGGGGCTACAATGAGCAGTTCTTC. Translating it yields CASSFTRTSGGYNEQFF.

The chain is built from TRBV6-1 and TRBJ2-1; 9 nucleotides agree with TRBD2. CDR3 length: 16 amino acids. Looked up from germline, CDR1 is MNHNS and CDR2 is SASEGT. V shed 3 bases and J 1 base; nucleotides not matched to a gene: 4. The CDR3 coding sequence is TGTGCCAGCAGTGAGAGCGGGGGGAGATCCTACAATGAGCAGTTCTTC. It encodes CASSESGGRSYNEQFF.

The chain couples TRBV27 to TRBJ1-6; TRBD1 matches at 7 bases. The CDR3 consists of 15 residues. Germline CDR1 reads MNHEY; CDR2 reads SMNVEV (reference sequence). The trim removed 8 bases at V and 1 base at J, leaving 5 bases unmatched. The CDR3 nucleotides are TGTGCCAGCTCCAGACAGGGTTCCTATAATTCACCCCTCCACTTT. Translation: CASSRQGSYNSPLHF.

The chain joins TRBV7-9 to TRBJ1-1; 7 nucleotides align to TRBD1. The germline V gene encodes CDR1 SEHNR and CDR2 FQNEAQ (reference sequence). This CDR3 comprises 13 residues. The V segment lost 3 bases and the J segment 5 bases; nucleotides outside the gene matches: 3. This CDR3 reads CASSFKGATEAFF. As DNA, the CDR3 is TGTGCCAGCAGCTTTAAGGGGGCGACTGAAGCTTTCTTT.

The genes are TRBV2 and TRBJ1-5, with TRBD1 identical over 8 bases. The CDR3 is made up of 15 amino acids. V lost 5 bases, J lost 6 bases, and 9 bases stayed unmatched. The germline V gene encodes CDR1 SNHLY and CDR2 FYNNEI. The DNA for the CDR3 is TGTGCCAGCAGTATAGCTACAGGGGGTACTCAGCCCCAGCATTTT. Residues: CASSIATGGTQPQHF.

The rearrangement links TRBV10-3 to TRBJ2-7; 10 bases align to TRBD2. V was clipped by 7 bases and J by 5 bases; unmatched bases: 8. The CDR3 has 14 residues. Germline V lookup: CDR1 ENHRY, CDR2 SYGVKD. The CDR3 coding sequence is TGTGCCATCACGCCGGGACTAGCGATCGACGAGCAGTACTTC. It encodes CAITPGLAIDEQYF.

The J gene is TRBJ1-1, the V gene TRBV6-5; D is unclear. Germline V gene lookup returns CDR1 MNHEY and CDR2 SVGAGI. This CDR3 region has 14 residues. This chain's CDR3 is CATGWAHGNTEAFF. The CDR3 bases are TGTGCTACCGGATGGGCTCATGGGAACACTGAAGCTTTCTTT.

The rearrangement links TRBV5-1 to TRBJ2-3; TRBD2 matches 15 bases. The CDR3 extends over 19 amino acids. V shed 4 bases, J shed 0 bases, and the junction held 9 bases outside the gene matches. From germline, CDR1 is SGHRS and CDR2 YFSETQ. CDR3 sequence reads: CASSRGTSGGRSSTDTQYF. The CDR3 region has the DNA TGCGCCAGCAGCCGAGGGACTAGCGGGGGGCGGTCTAGCACAGATACGCAGTATTTT.

This clone was seen a few times. The J gene is TRBJ2-7, the V gene TRBV5-1, with 9 bases identical to TRBD1. V lost 4 bases and J lost 1; bases outside the gene matches: 6. CDR1 SGHRS and CDR2 YFSETQ come from the germline V gene. This CDR3 comprises 15 residues. In DNA, the CDR3 is TGCGCCAGCAGCATAGGACAGGGGCAATCCTACGAGCAGTACTTC. This sequence encodes CASSIGQGQSYEQYF.

The chain carries TRBV30 and TRBJ2-5; D unresolved. From germline, CDR1 is GTSNPN and CDR2 SVGIG (reference sequence). Trimming took off 5 bases at V and 4 bases at J, with 14 bases between the two ends. This CDR3 has 13 amino acids. The CDR3 region is CAWAPGLGETQYF. CDR3 nucleotide sequence: TGTGCCTGGGCCCCAGGCCTGGGAGAGACCCAGTACTTC.

The chain carries TRBV27 and TRBJ1-1; TRBD1 aligns across 9 bases. The CDR3 has 15 amino acids. After removal of 3 bases from V and 6 bases from J, the junction contained 8 bases not matched to a gene. The germline gives CDR1 MNHEY, CDR2 SMNVEV (reference sequence). The DNA of the CDR3 is TGTGCCAGCAGTTTCTGGCCCCACAGGGGGCCTGAAGCTTTCTTT. Amino acid sequence: CASSFWPHRGPEAFF.

This clone was observed once. The CDR3 region has the DNA TGCGCCAGCAGCCAAGTTCCGACAGGGCTTACCGGGGAGCTGTTTTTT. It specifies CASSQVPTGLTGELFF. The rearrangement joins TRBV4-1 to TRBJ2-2; the match to TRBD1 covers 7 bases. Germline CDR1 and CDR2: MGHRA and YSYEKL. The CDR3 loop spans 16 amino acids. J lost 5 bases, V lost 1 base, and 7 bases had no gene match.

The V call is TRBV2, the J call TRBJ2-3; TRBD1 agrees at 8 bases. This CDR3 has 14 residues. Germline values: CDR1 SNHLY, CDR2 FYNNEI. Trimming removed 7 bases from V and 2 bases from J; junction bases left unmatched: 5. CDR3 coding DNA: TGTGCCAGCAAGGACAGGGTGAACACAGATACGCAGTATTTT. Protein sequence: CASKDRVNTDTQYF.

The chain joins TRBV5-1 to TRBJ2-2; 9 bases match TRBD1. Germline trimming cut 2 bases from V and 4 bases from J; bases unmatched to any gene: 3. Germline V gene sequence: CDR1 SGHRS, CDR2 YFSETQ. The CDR3 runs 15 residues. DNA of the CDR3: TGCGCCAGCAGCTTACAGGGGGCCGTCACCGGGGAGCTGTTTTTT. Translation: CASSLQGAVTGELFF.

The chain recombines TRBV3-1 (or the pseudogene TRBV3-2) with TRBJ2-7, with TRBD1 as a possible D gene (5 bases). This CDR3 is built from 16 residues. Trimming stripped 0 bases from V and 5 bases from J, with 17 bases between. Per the germline V gene, CDR1 is LGHDT and CDR2 is YNNKEL (reference sequence). CDR3 nucleotide sequence: TGTGCCAGCAGCCAAGAGTTCAGGGCCCTTCGGCACGAGCAGTACTTC. Translated, it gives CASSQEFRALRHEQYF.

In its sample, this clone is medium-sized. The rearrangement joins TRBV7-9 to TRBJ1-1, with a possible D match to TRBD1 (5 bases). With 4 bases removed from V and 2 bases from J, the gap between germline ends came to 11 bases. CDR3 length: 14 amino acids. Germline V gene sequence: CDR1 SEHNR, CDR2 FQNEAQ (reference sequence). CDR3 region: CASSSYRLNTEAFF. In nucleotides, the CDR3 is TGTGCCAGCAGCTCGTACAGGTTAAACACTGAAGCTTTCTTT.

The chain uses TRBV2 and TRBJ1-5, with D unresolved. In germline, CDR1 is SNHLY, CDR2 FYNNEI. This CDR3 spans 16 amino acids. Trimming removed 6 bases from V and 1 base from J, with 16 bases in between. Written as DNA, the CDR3 is TGTGCCAGCAGGGACTTCGCGGGAGGGAGCAATCAGCCCCAGCATTTT. The encoded protein is CASRDFAGGSNQPQHF.

This clone has a single count. The chain uses TRBV5-1 and TRBJ2-5; the match to TRBD2 covers 7 bases. Germline CDR1 and CDR2: SGHRS and YFSETQ. The V and J ends lost 4 bases and 5 bases, in that order; junction bases with no gene match: 5. The CDR3 runs to 13 residues. CDR3 loop: CASSQGLRETQYF. The CDR3, as DNA: TGCGCCAGCAGCCAGGGACTACGGGAGACCCAGTACTTC.

The chain joins TRBV7-9 to TRBJ2-1; 7 bases fit TRBD1. CDR3 size: 17 residues. Looked up from germline, CDR1 is SEHNR and CDR2 is FQNEAQ (reference sequence). Trimming cost V 4 bases and J 6 bases; bases outside gene matches: 15. As DNA, the CDR3 is TGTGCCAGCAGCTCGGGGTGGGACAGTCATCTTCTCAATGAGCAGTTCTTC. This gives the protein CASSSGWDSHLLNEQFF.

The chain links TRBV6-5 to TRBJ1-2, with TRBD1 as a possible D gene (6 bases). V was cut by 2 bases and J by 8 bases, with 15 bases left in between. The CDR3 covers 14 residues. Looked up from germline, CDR1 is MNHEY and CDR2 is SVGAGI. CDR3: CASSYQQGPRGYTF. CDR3 sequence (DNA): TGTGCCAGCAGTTACCAACAGGGCCCCAGGGGCTACACCTTC.

V gene TRBV6-1 combines with J gene TRBJ2-1, with 7 nucleotides matching TRBD2. V was clipped by 3 bases and J by 8 bases; unmatched bases: 4. Germline CDR1 and CDR2: MNHNS and SASEGT. The CDR3 runs to 13 residues. The DNA for the CDR3 is TGTGCCAGCAGTGACCAGCGGGGCTATGAGCAGTTCTTC. As protein: CASSDQRGYEQFF.

The chain uses TRBV18 and TRBJ2-3, with D perhaps matching TRBD2 (6 bases). The CDR3 spans 16 residues. V gave up 2 bases and J gave up 2 bases, with 14 bases separating them. Germline-derived CDR1 and CDR2 are KGHSH and LQKENI. The DNA for the CDR3 is TGTGCCAGCTCACCAAAGATTGGGACTGTCACAGATACGCAGTATTTT. Amino acid sequence: CASSPKIGTVTDTQYF.

This clone was seen more than once but under ten times. The chain combines TRBV3-1 (or the pseudogene TRBV3-2) with TRBJ1-1; no clear D gene. V lost 0 bases and J lost 9, with 14 bases in between. This CDR3 has 14 residues. Germline-derived CDR1 and CDR2 are LGHDT and YNNKEL (reference sequence). CDR3 sequence: CASSQDLIQSQAFF. DNA of the CDR3: TGTGCCAGCAGCCAAGATTTAATACAGAGTCAAGCTTTCTTT.

V is TRBV27 and J is TRBJ2-2; 7 bases align to TRBD1. Trimming cost V 7 bases and J 6 bases; bases outside gene matches: 8. Germline loops: CDR1 MNHEY, CDR2 SMNVEV (reference sequence). The CDR3 is 14 residues long. In DNA, the CDR3 is TGTGCCAGCAAGAAGGGGGCTACGGCCGGGGAGCTGTTTTTT. Protein sequence: CASKKGATAGELFF.